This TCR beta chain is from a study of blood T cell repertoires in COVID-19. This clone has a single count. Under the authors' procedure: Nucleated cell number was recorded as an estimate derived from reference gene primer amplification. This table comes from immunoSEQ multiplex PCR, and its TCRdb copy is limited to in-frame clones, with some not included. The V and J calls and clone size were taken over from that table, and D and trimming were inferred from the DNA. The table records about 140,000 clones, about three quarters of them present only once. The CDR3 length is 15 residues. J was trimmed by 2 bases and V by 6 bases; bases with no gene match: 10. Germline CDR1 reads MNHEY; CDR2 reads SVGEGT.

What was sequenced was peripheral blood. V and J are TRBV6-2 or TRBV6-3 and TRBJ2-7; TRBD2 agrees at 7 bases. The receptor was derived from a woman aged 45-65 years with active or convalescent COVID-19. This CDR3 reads CASSPRALAAYEQYF. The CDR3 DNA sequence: TGTGCCAGCAGCCCCCGGGCGCTAGCGGCCTACGAGCAGTACTTC.